Listed below are T cell receptor beta chains from one sample, sequenced in a study of response to subunit inactivated influenza vaccine. TCRdb called the RT-PCR reads again in MiXCR, with one record for every CDR3 protein. The repertoire holds around 150,000 distinct CDR3 sequences, with about 11% as singletons. The sample here was non-naive T cells sorted from PBMCs, taken 40 to 50 days after vaccination. The source is a man aged 45-65 years who received an inactivated influenza vaccine. The CDR3 runs from the conserved cysteine through the conserved F or W. Where a row states a size, it is once, few, many or the class of an expanded clone; other rows omit it.

TRBJ2-5	TRBV19	-	CASSEPGLGNQETQYF
TRBJ2-3	TRBV11-2	few	CASSYTSGSTDTQYF
TRBJ2-5	TRBV19	few	CASSPRLGFKGETQYF
TRBJ2-7	TRBV10-2	few	CASSESRTSGGYEQYF
TRBJ2-7	TRBV24-1	-	CATSDGTGQGYHEQYF
TRBJ1-6	TRBV28	-	CASSLPTRTGRGSPLHF
TRBJ1-5	TRBV15	many	CATSRGGNQPQHF
TRBJ1-1	TRBV7-9	-	CASSLGGRVTEAFF
TRBJ2-6	TRBV9	-	CASSGPAGANVLTF
TRBJ2-1	TRBV28	many	CASSHPQTNEREDGNEQFF
TRBJ2-2	TRBV6-5	many	CASSYVTTSPGELFF
TRBJ2-2	TRBV20-1	many	CSARDFSNTGELFF
TRBJ2-7	TRBV28	-	CASSLAYLYEQYF
TRBJ2-7	TRBV27	-	CASTLYPPPVSYEQYF
TRBJ1-1	TRBV5-1	many	CASSLEKGARATEAFF
TRBJ2-3	TRBV6-5	-	CASSYATGTSGGDTQYF
TRBJ2-4	TRBV27	many	CASSLTSRQGDIQYF
TRBJ2-1	TRBV11-2	many	CASSLALKGLFF
TRBJ2-7	TRBV7-2	few	CASSLGTGILREQYF
TRBJ1-5	TRBV6-1	-	CASSTGYHSNQPQHF
TRBJ2-1	TRBV18	few	CASSATAVSEQFF
TRBJ1-2	TRBV14	few	CASSQGGGPRIYGYTF
TRBJ2-7	TRBV7-8	many	CASSTFSTRLYEQYF
TRBJ1-2	TRBV6-2/TRBV6-3	few	CASNTRTRDNYGYTF
TRBJ2-1	TRBV24-1	-	CATRANNEQFF
TRBJ2-1	TRBV20-1	few	CSAMRGGLRDEQFF
TRBJ1-1	TRBV29-1	-	CSVYRGRGTEAFF
TRBJ2-7	TRBV20-1	-	CSARGGTGRNHEQYF
TRBJ1-1	TRBV6-5	many	CASSYIPMASRVTEAFF
TRBJ2-7	TRBV6-1	-	CASTTGRSYEQYF
TRBJ2-5	TRBV14	-	CASSPSGRIQYF
TRBJ1-1	TRBV2	few	CASSVGPMGTEAFF
TRBJ1-4	TRBV28	few	CASSPDREHEKLFF
TRBJ2-2	TRBV7-9	few	CASSPVYANTGELFF
TRBJ1-6	TRBV19	-	CASSKAGRDRNSPLHF